Given below is one T cell receptor (beta chain) in context. Trimming shortened V by 6 bases and J by 5 bases, and 14 bases separated the two germline ends. Germline lookup yields CDR1 MNHEY and CDR2 SMNVEV (reference sequence). The CDR3 length is 14 residues. These data belong to a study of cytomegalovirus exposure and HLA in healthy donors. PCR primers comprised 60 Vbeta and 13 Jbeta primers. The table came from immunoSEQ multiplex PCR; TCRdb's copy has only in-frame clones and leaves some out. The repertoire holds more than 85,000 clones, around three quarters seen once, with about 15% in the top ten.

The rearrangement uses TRBV27 and TRBJ1-5; TRBD1 is a possible D gene (6 bases). This receptor was taken from a woman aged 50 to 60 in good health and CMV-seropositive. The source material was PBMCs. In DNA, the CDR3 is TGTGCCAGCAGCTCACACAGGGAAGATCAGCCCCAGCATTTT. Its protein is CASSSHREDQPQHF.